What follows is one T cell receptor (beta chain) and its context. Its specificity is unknown. This specimen belongs to a study of siplizumab effects on memory and regulatory T cells. Study conclusions and caveats: The study found naive T cells seemingly more diverse than memory cells and seemingly major alloresponse contributors. An assignable phenotype, naive or memory, was missing from roughly 79-95% of proliferating CD4+ or CD8+ clones. The alloreactive clones that mapped to unstimulated subsets made up only a minor fraction.

The V and J ends lost 1 base and 1 base respectively, with 13 bases between them. The CDR3 runs to 16 residues. Looked up from germline, CDR1 is SGHAT and CDR2 is FQNNGV. TCRdb keeps only in-frame clones here, not all; method: immunoSEQ multiplex PCR. This table has 70,000 or so clones, about 90% appearing once. The V gene is TRBV11-2, the J gene TRBJ1-1; D might be TRBD1 (6 bases). Sequencing was performed on CD8+ T cells sorted from blood. This clonotype was obtained from a human donor in good health. The CDR3 DNA is TGTGCCAGCAGCTTAGGAGGGGGGGGTTGGAACACTGAAGCTTTCTTT. Translation gives CASSLGGGGWNTEAFF. Combining the CDR3 with reference TRBV11-2 and TRBJ1-1 gives the whole variable domain EAGVAQSPRYKIIEKRQSVAFWCNPISGHATLYWYQQILGQGPKLLIQFQNNGVVDDSQLPKDRFSAERLKGVDSTLKIQPAKLEDSAVYLCASSLGGGGWNTEAFFGQGTRLTVV.